The 31 T cell receptor beta chains below all came from one sample that was sequenced in a study of shared clonotypes between healthy human individuals. Method: immunoSEQ multiplex PCR; TCRdb's copy keeps in-frame clones and lacks some. The sample has 2,100,000 or so clones, more than 90% seen once; the top ten hold less than 0.15%. Specimen: naive CD4+ T cells sorted from blood. Subset defined: CD45RA+ positively selected. These receptors all come from a man younger than 30 in good health.

The rearrangement joins TRBV30 to TRBJ1-4; 8 nucleotides align to TRBD1. Trimming at V came to 1 base and at J to 3 bases, leaving 4 bases not matched to a gene. Germline lookup yields CDR1 GTSNPN and CDR2 SVGIG (reference sequence). The CDR3 is made up of 15 amino acids. The CDR3 loop is CAWSETGGPNEKLFF. The CDR3 coding sequence is TGTGCCTGGAGTGAAACAGGGGGACCTAATGAAAAACTGTTTTTT. The entire variable domain, with the rest obtained from reference TRBV30 and TRBJ1-4, is as follows: SQTIHQWPATLVQPVGSPLSLECTVEGTSNPNLYWYRQAAGRGLQLLFYSVGIGQISSEVPQNLSASRPQDRQFILSSKKLLLSDSGFYLCAWSETGGPNEKLFFGSGTQLSVL.

V and J are TRBV7-2 and TRBJ1-5, with D possibly TRBD1 on 6 matching bases. V lost 5 bases, J lost 9 bases, and 17 bases lay in between. The CDR3 has 14 residues. Germline V gene sequence: CDR1 SGHTA, CDR2 FQGNSA. The CDR3 loop reads CASSQGQGNMPQHF. CDR3 DNA: TGTGCCAGCAGCCAGGGGCAGGGTAATATGCCCCAGCATTTT.

The chain joins TRBV28 to TRBJ1-2; 10 positions match TRBD1. The V and J ends lost 2 bases and 4 bases, in that order; junction bases with no gene match: 1. The CDR3 totals 14 residues. Germline V CDR1 and CDR2: MDHEN, SYDVKM. The CDR3 nucleotides read TGTGCCAGCAGTTTAGGGACAGGGGCCTATGGCTACACCTTC. Translation gives CASSLGTGAYGYTF.

In DNA form, the CDR3 reads TGTGCCAGCAGCCTCGTAGGAGCTGGCTACGAGCAGTACTTC. This gives the protein CASSLVGAGYEQYF. J is TRBJ2-7 and V is TRBV11-2; D is unresolved. The CDR3 is made up of 14 amino acids. CDR1 is SGHAT, CDR2 FQNNGV, per germline. V was pared by 5 bases and J by 3 bases, with 14 bases between.

The CDR3 nucleotides read TGTGCCAGCAGCCCGGGAGGGGTGACTGAAGCTTTCTTT. It yields the protein CASSPGGVTEAFF. The J gene is TRBJ1-1, the V gene TRBV7-3; perhaps TRBD1 as D (5 bases). This CDR3 spans 13 amino acids. Germline loops: CDR1 SGHTA, CDR2 FQGTGA. The V gene lost 5 bases and the J gene lost 5 bases, with 12 bases spanning the gap.

The chain uses TRBV2 and TRBJ2-7; perhaps TRBD1 as D (6 bases). The CDR3 has 12 amino acids. CDR1 is SNHLY, CDR2 FYNNEI, per germline. V lost 9 bases and J 6 bases, leaving 15 bases between the germline ends. In DNA, the CDR3 is TGTGCCAGTACGATGGGGGCAAGCGAGCAGTACTTC. Amino acid sequence: CASTMGASEQYF.

The rearrangement uses TRBV2 and TRBJ1-5; D remains unclear. The CDR3 has 15 amino acids. Trimming took off 1 base at V and 0 bases at J, with 7 bases between the two ends. From germline, CDR1 is SNHLY and CDR2 FYNNEI. The CDR3 loop is CASSEGVYSNQPQHF. DNA for the CDR3: TGTGCCAGCAGTGAAGGCGTGTATAGCAATCAGCCCCAGCATTTT. The complete variable domain, with remaining parts taken from reference TRBV2 and TRBJ1-5, reads EPEVTQTPSHQVTQMGQEVILRCVPISNHLYFYWYRQILGQKVEFLVSFYNNEISEKSEIFDDQFSVERPDGSNFTLKIRSTKLEDSAMYFCASSEGVYSNQPQHFGDGTRLSIL.

This rearrangement joins TRBV5-6 to TRBJ2-7; D is uncertain. The CDR3 is 14 amino acids. The V end lost 7 bases, the J end lost 0 bases, and 14 bases lay between the germline ends. The germline V gene encodes CDR1 SGHDT and CDR2 YYEEEE. CDR3 sequence reads: CASSRPPDSYEQYF. As DNA, the CDR3 is TGTGCCAGCTCCCGACCACCAGACTCCTACGAGCAGTACTTC.

This chain links TRBV13 with TRBJ2-3, with 12 bases identical to TRBD2. Germline V CDR1 and CDR2: PRHDT, FYEKMQ (reference sequence). Trimming cost V 3 bases and J 6 bases; bases outside gene matches: 7. The CDR3 length is 16 residues. CDR3 DNA: TGTGCCAGCAGCTTCTCTAGCGGGGGGGCCCCCGATACGCAGTATTTT. Its translation is CASSFSSGGAPDTQYF.

In this sample, this clone turned up once. The V and J genes are TRBV7-9 and TRBJ2-6; TRBD1 aligns across 7 bases. With V trimmed by 2 bases and J by 0 bases, 7 bases remained unmatched. Germline lookup yields CDR1 SEHNR and CDR2 FQNEAQ (reference sequence). The CDR3 extends over 18 amino acids. The CDR3 sequence: CASSLRPGQSSGANVLTF. The DNA of the CDR3 is TGTGCCAGCAGCTTAAGGCCGGGACAGAGCTCTGGGGCCAACGTCCTGACTTTC.

V and J are TRBV2 and TRBJ1-4, with D possibly matching TRBD1 (5 bases). CDR1 is SNHLY and CDR2 is FYNNEI in the germline V gene. The CDR3 is made up of 14 amino acids. Trimming pared 7 bases from V and 7 bases from J, leaving 16 bases between. CDR3 bases: TGTGCCAGCACGCAAAGAGGGGCGAGTGAAAAACTGTTTTTT. The encoded protein is CASTQRGASEKLFF.

The CDR3 is CASTRGGNYNEQFF. The CDR3 DNA is TGTGCCAGCACCAGGGGGGGCAACTACAATGAGCAGTTCTTC. The gene calls are TRBV7-2 and TRBJ2-1; either TRBD1 or TRBD2 may fit D (7 bases each). CDR1 and CDR2 (germline): SGHTA, FQGNSA. The CDR3 has 14 amino acids. Trimming left V 7 bases short and J 3 bases short, with 13 bases between.

This sequence joins TRBV10-1 and TRBJ1-4, with no clear D. The germline V gene encodes CDR1 WNHNN and CDR2 SYGVQD (reference sequence). Trimming stripped 3 bases from V and 0 bases from J, with 11 bases between. The CDR3 runs 16 residues. CDR3: CASSEVAGATNEKLFF. CDR3 sequence (DNA): TGCGCCAGCAGTGAAGTGGCAGGCGCAACTAATGAAAAACTGTTTTTT.

The V gene is TRBV28, the J gene TRBJ1-1; TRBD1 is a possible D gene (5 bases). V was cut by 4 bases and J by 3 bases, with 12 bases left in between. This CDR3 has 14 amino acids. Germline V gene sequence: CDR1 MDHEN, CDR2 SYDVKM. This CDR3 reads CASSSGFWDTEAFF. The CDR3 nucleotides are TGTGCCAGCAGTTCAGGGTTTTGGGACACTGAAGCTTTCTTT.

The chain joins TRBV9 to TRBJ1-1, with a weak D call TRBD1 (5 bases). V was cut by 0 bases and J by 0 bases, with 9 bases left in between. Germline assignment: CDR1 SGDLS and CDR2 YYNGEE. The CDR3 extends over 15 amino acids. The CDR3 sequence: CASSVEGVMNTEAFF. Written as DNA, the CDR3 is TGTGCCAGCAGCGTAGAAGGGGTGATGAACACTGAAGCTTTCTTT.

This clone has just one count. The chain combines TRBV5-1 with TRBJ2-7, with a tentative D call TRBD2 (6 bases). The V end lost 0 bases, the J end lost 2 bases, and 12 bases lay between the germline ends. CDR3 length: 15 residues. Germline CDR1 reads SGHRS; CDR2 reads YFSETQ. The CDR3 nucleotides read TGCGCCAGCAGCTTGGCGGGAGCCGTACCCTACGAGCAGTACTTC. Amino acid sequence: CASSLAGAVPYEQYF.

This rearrangement joins TRBV6-1 to TRBJ2-7; tentatively, D is TRBD1 or TRBD2 (5 bases each). CDR1 and CDR2 from the germline V gene are MNHNS and SASEGT. Between the trimmed V and J ends, which lost 4 bases and 1 base, there was a span of 14 bases. The CDR3 loop spans 15 amino acids. The CDR3 DNA sequence: TGTGCCAGCAGTGGAGGGGCGTTCGCTTCCTACGAGCAGTACTTC. This sequence encodes CASSGGAFASYEQYF.

The chain is built from TRBV7-9 and TRBJ1-1, with D tentatively TRBD1 (6 bases). Germline V CDR1 and CDR2: SEHNR, FQNEAQ (reference sequence). V was shortened by 4 bases and J by 0 bases, with 9 bases between the two germline ends. The CDR3 is 14 residues long. DNA for the CDR3: TGTGCCAGCAGCTGGGCAGGGGTGAACACTGAAGCTTTCTTT. Protein sequence: CASSWAGVNTEAFF.

A note on this clone: Other DNA sequences in the same sample also yield this CDR3. The rearrangement uses TRBV29-1 and TRBJ2-5; possibly TRBD1 for D (6 bases). The CDR3 covers 12 residues. Looked up from germline, CDR1 is SQVTM and CDR2 is ANQGSEA. Trimming removed 5 bases from V and 2 bases from J, with 9 bases in between. DNA for the CDR3: TGCAGCGTTCGGACAGATCAAGAGACCCAGTACTTC. Amino acids: CSVRTDQETQYF.

This clone was seen only once. The chain couples TRBV10-1 to TRBJ2-3; 9 nucleotides align to TRBD1. CDR1 and CDR2 (germline): WNHNN, SYGVQD (reference sequence). Losses at the gene ends were 5 bases for V and 6 bases for J; bases not matched to a gene: 9. The length of the CDR3 is 15 residues. DNA for the CDR3: TGCGCCAGCAGTCATGGGGGACAGGGAGTGGATACGCAGTATTTT. It is translated as CASSHGGQGVDTQYF.

V usage is TRBV6-1 and J usage is TRBJ2-1, with 11 bases that match TRBD1. This CDR3 comprises 14 residues. Germline V CDR1 and CDR2: MNHNS, SASEGT. Unmatched junction bases numbered 5, after V lost 6 bases and J lost 7 bases. This CDR3 is CASRGQGAANEQFF. As DNA, the CDR3 is TGTGCCAGCAGAGGACAGGGGGCGGCGAATGAGCAGTTCTTC.

The CDR3, as DNA: TGCGCCAGCAGTAGGGACCACACCTACGAGCAGTACTTC. Translating gives CASSRDHTYEQYF. This chain links TRBV5-1 with TRBJ2-7; D is perhaps TRBD1 or TRBD2 (5 bases each). V lost 5 bases, J lost 2 bases, and 11 bases lay in between. CDR1 is SGHRS, CDR2 YFSETQ, per germline. The CDR3 has 13 amino acids. Full variable domain (rest looked up from reference TRBV5-1 and TRBJ2-7): KAGVTQTPRYLIKTRGQQVTLSCSPISGHRSVSWYQQTPGQGLQFLFEYFSETQRNKGNFPGRFSGRQFSNSRSEMNVSTLELGDSALYLCASSRDHTYEQYFGPGTRLTVT.

The rearrangement links TRBV6-7 to TRBJ1-1; D not certain. TRBV6-7 is flagged as an ORF with uncertain function. This CDR3 has 13 residues. Trimming removed 10 bases from V and 4 bases from J, with 16 bases in between. The CDR3: CANTCRAGTEAFF. DNA for the CDR3: TGTGCCAACACGTGTCGAGCGGGCACTGAAGCTTTCTTT.

This chain uses TRBV30 with TRBJ2-1, with 9 positions matching TRBD2. The CDR3 contains 15 residues. V shed 3 bases, J shed 4 bases, and the junction held 7 bases outside the gene matches. Germline V gene lookup returns CDR1 GTSNPN and CDR2 SVGIG (reference sequence). The CDR3 spells CAWSTRAGGYNEQFF. The CDR3 nucleotides are TGTGCCTGGAGCACACGGGCGGGGGGGTACAATGAGCAGTTCTTC.

The rearrangement links TRBV2 to TRBJ2-4; 8 positions match TRBD2. This CDR3 has 14 residues. V was clipped by 3 bases and J by 7 bases; unmatched bases: 5. The germline gives CDR1 SNHLY, CDR2 FYNNEI. CDR3: CASSDRGGANIQYF. CDR3 DNA sequence: TGTGCCAGCAGTGATCGGGGGGGAGCGAACATTCAGTACTTC.

V is TRBV7-6 and J is TRBJ2-3, with 15 bases identical to TRBD2. Germline V gene sequence: CDR1 SGHVS, CDR2 FNYEAQ. The CDR3 loop spans 19 amino acids. V was clipped by 5 bases and J by 1 base; unmatched bases: 10. The CDR3 sequence: CASSAGLAGGPGGTDTQYF. CDR3 in DNA: TGTGCCAGCAGCGCTGGACTAGCGGGAGGGCCGGGGGGCACAGATACGCAGTATTTT. The whole variable domain, filled in from reference TRBV7-6 and TRBJ2-3, reads GAGVSQSPRYKVTKRGQDVALRCDPISGHVSLYWYRQALGQGPEFLTYFNYEAQQDKSGLPNDRFSAERPEGSISTLTIQRTEQRDSAMYRCASSAGLAGGPGGTDTQYFGPGTRLTVL.

J is TRBJ2-7 and V is TRBV11-2; no definite D call. With 3 bases removed from V and 4 bases from J, the gap between germline ends came to 13 bases. Germline V gene lookup returns CDR1 SGHAT and CDR2 FQNNGV. The CDR3 has 14 residues. The CDR3 DNA is TGTGCCAGCAGCTTCCCGGGTCTCCCTTACGAGCAGTACTTC. Amino acid sequence: CASSFPGLPYEQYF.

The rearrangement links TRBV2 to TRBJ2-7; 8 bases map to TRBD2. The trim removed 10 bases at V and 2 bases at J, leaving 10 bases unmatched. CDR1 SNHLY and CDR2 FYNNEI come from the germline V gene. The CDR3 extends over 14 amino acids. The CDR3: CAKYGREGPYEQYF. CDR3 nucleotide sequence: TGTGCCAAATATGGCCGGGAGGGCCCCTACGAGCAGTACTTC.

This chain connects TRBV7-9 to TRBJ2-3; 9 nucleotides align to TRBD2. Germline assignment: CDR1 SEHNR and CDR2 FQNEAQ (reference sequence). This CDR3 is 16 amino acids long. V shed 5 bases and J 3 bases; nucleotides not matched to a gene: 9. CDR3 bases: TGTGCCAGCAGCAGACTAGCGGTGGATATGACAGATACGCAGTATTTT. Amino acid sequence: CASSRLAVDMTDTQYF.

The V and J genes are TRBV10-3 and TRBJ1-2; perhaps TRBD1 as D (6 bases). CDR1 is ENHRY, CDR2 SYGVKD, per germline. V shed 1 base and J shed 4 bases, with 19 bases lying between them. The CDR3 spans 17 residues. This CDR3 is CAISEWRGASNGYGYTF. The CDR3 nucleotides are TGTGCCATCAGTGAGTGGAGGGGGGCCTCTAACGGCTATGGCTACACCTTC.

The CDR3 nucleotides are TGCGCCAGCAGAGGGACAGATACGACTTCAGAGACCCAGTACTTC. It specifies CASRGTDTTSETQYF. The V gene is TRBV4-1, the J gene TRBJ2-5, with 7 bases fitting TRBD1. From germline, CDR1 is MGHRA and CDR2 YSYEKL. Trimming took 6 bases from V and 4 from J; bases not matched to a gene: 11. CDR3 size: 15 residues.